This entry lists 14 T cell receptor beta chains sequenced from one sample in a study of CD8 T cells in Susac syndrome. About 0.5 to 1 ug RNA was reverse transcribed with random hexamers. TCRdb called the immunoSEQ multiplex PCR reads again in MiXCR, with one record for every CDR3 protein. The sample lists some 200,000 distinct CDR3 sequences, around 95% occurring once. Input material: CD4+ T cells from PBMCs. Receptors were obtained from a human donor with Susac syndrome.

The chain joins TRBV20-1 to TRBJ2-7; no definite D call. The CDR3 has 14 residues. Germline V gene lookup returns CDR1 DFQATT and CDR2 SNEGSKA (reference sequence). The V end was cut by 0 bases, the J end by 0 bases, with 9 bases between. CDR3 sequence (DNA): TGCAGTGCTAGAGATATGGCCGGCTCCTACGAGCAGTACTTC. As protein: CSARDMAGSYEQYF.

V gene TRBV9 combines with J gene TRBJ1-4, with D possibly TRBD1 on 6 matching bases. Per germline, CDR1 SGDLS and CDR2 YYNGEE. Trimming cost V 4 bases and J 4 bases, with 14 bases left between them. The CDR3 totals 15 residues. The CDR3 nucleotides read TGTGCCAGCAGCCCTAGAGACAGGCTTAATGAAAAACTGTTTTTT. Its translation is CASSPRDRLNEKLFF.

The chain recombines TRBV19 with TRBJ1-6; a possible D gene is TRBD1 (5 bases). The CDR3 runs to 14 residues. The V gene lost 2 bases and the J gene lost 7 bases, with 9 bases spanning the gap. Germline loops: CDR1 LNHDA, CDR2 SQIVND (reference sequence). CDR3 region: CASSIRGGNSPLHF. The DNA for the CDR3 is TGTGCCAGTAGTATAAGGGGAGGCAATTCACCCCTCCACTTT.

The rearrangement joins TRBV7-9 to TRBJ1-4, with D possibly matching TRBD1 (6 bases). Germline values: CDR1 SEHNR, CDR2 FQNEAQ (reference sequence). This CDR3 has 14 residues. The germline V and J ends were trimmed by 5 bases and 8 bases, with 15 bases remaining between them. As DNA, the CDR3 is TGTGCCAGCAGCCGGCCGGACCAGGGGGAAAAACTGTTTTTT. This gives the protein CASSRPDQGEKLFF.

The chain links TRBV11-2 to TRBJ2-3; D remains ambiguous. Per the germline V gene, CDR1 is SGHAT and CDR2 is FQNNGV. The ends were cut back, 3 bases at V and 0 bases at J, with 7 bases in the middle. The CDR3 totals 14 residues. The CDR3 coding sequence is TGTGCCAGCAGCTTCGACCGTAGCACAGATACGCAGTATTTT. It specifies CASSFDRSTDTQYF.

This chain joins TRBV30 and TRBJ2-2; no clear D gene. Germline V gene lookup returns CDR1 GTSNPN and CDR2 SVGIG (reference sequence). The V and J ends lost 3 bases and 3 bases respectively, with 11 bases between them. The CDR3 contains 14 residues. As DNA, the CDR3 is TGTGCCTGGAGCAGCGTGAGGTACACCGGGGAGCTGTTTTTT. This gives the protein CAWSSVRYTGELFF.

The rearrangement links TRBV12-5 to TRBJ1-1; the D gene is possibly TRBD1 (6 bases). The V gene's germline CDR1 is LGHNT and CDR2 FRNRAP. The ends were cut back, 7 bases at V and 4 bases at J, with 13 bases in the middle. This CDR3 region has 13 residues. CDR3 sequence: CASAINRVTEAFF. The CDR3 coding sequence is TGTGCTAGTGCCATAAACAGGGTCACTGAAGCTTTCTTT.

The chain is built from TRBV20-1 and TRBJ2-3; 8 bases fit TRBD1. Germline-derived CDR1 and CDR2 are DFQATT and SNEGSKA (reference sequence). With V trimmed by 4 bases and J by 3 bases, 3 bases remained unmatched. The CDR3 is 13 amino acids. The CDR3 sequence is CSANRGFTDTQYF. The CDR3 DNA reads as TGCAGTGCTAACAGGGGGTTTACAGATACGCAGTATTTT.

This clonotype was recorded a few times. The chain uses TRBV7-2 and TRBJ1-1; possible D gene TRBD1, 6 bases. The CDR3 is 13 residues long. V was trimmed by 3 bases and J by 4 bases, leaving 9 bases between them. The V gene's germline CDR1 is SGHTA and CDR2 FQGNSA. Written as DNA, the CDR3 is TGTGCCAGCAGCTTTGGCAGGGGCACTGAAGCTTTCTTT. It translates to CASSFGRGTEAFF.

The CDR3 here is CATSNSGRNTGELFF. CDR3 DNA sequence: TGTGCCACTTCGAATAGTGGGCGGAACACCGGGGAGCTGTTTTTT. The J gene is TRBJ2-2, the V gene TRBV19; D is uncertain. This CDR3 is built from 15 residues. Deletions cut 10 bases from V and 1 base from J, with 16 bases between. From germline, CDR1 is LNHDA and CDR2 SQIVND (reference sequence).

This clonotype occurred once. The V and J genes are TRBV9 and TRBJ2-1; 9 positions agree with TRBD2. Per the germline V gene, CDR1 is SGDLS and CDR2 is YYNGEE. The CDR3 is made up of 17 amino acids. V was pared by 6 bases and J by 6 bases, with 16 bases of the junction left unmatched. The CDR3 loop is CASIKDPVAGGVNEQFF. The CDR3 DNA reads TGTGCCAGCATCAAAGACCCCGTTGCGGGGGGGGTCAATGAGCAGTTCTTC.

The gene calls are TRBV30 and TRBJ2-7, with TRBD1 as a possible D gene (5 bases). Germline CDR1 and CDR2: GTSNPN and SVGIG (reference sequence). This CDR3 has 13 amino acids. V was trimmed by 2 bases and J by 2 bases, leaving 10 bases between them. CDR3 DNA: TGTGCCTGGAGTTACAGGCCCGCCTACGAGCAGTACTTC. Protein product: CAWSYRPAYEQYF.

This chain links TRBV30 with TRBJ1-1; D is possibly TRBD1 (6 bases). Germline loops: CDR1 GTSNPN, CDR2 SVGIG (reference sequence). V was trimmed by 0 bases and J by 5 bases, leaving 19 bases between them. The CDR3 has 16 residues. The CDR3 DNA reads TGTGCCTGGAGTGTGGGGTACCGGAGGGGGTTGACTGAAGCTTTCTTT. Translated: CAWSVGYRRGLTEAFF.

The chain has TRBV6-5 and TRBJ2-7, with D unclear. The V gene's germline CDR1 is MNHEY and CDR2 SVGAGI. This CDR3 has 13 residues. The ends were cut back, 3 bases at V and 4 bases at J, with 10 bases in the middle. The CDR3 DNA sequence: TGTGCCAGCAGTTATCCTTCCCATTACGAGCAGTACTTC. Protein: CASSYPSHYEQYF.